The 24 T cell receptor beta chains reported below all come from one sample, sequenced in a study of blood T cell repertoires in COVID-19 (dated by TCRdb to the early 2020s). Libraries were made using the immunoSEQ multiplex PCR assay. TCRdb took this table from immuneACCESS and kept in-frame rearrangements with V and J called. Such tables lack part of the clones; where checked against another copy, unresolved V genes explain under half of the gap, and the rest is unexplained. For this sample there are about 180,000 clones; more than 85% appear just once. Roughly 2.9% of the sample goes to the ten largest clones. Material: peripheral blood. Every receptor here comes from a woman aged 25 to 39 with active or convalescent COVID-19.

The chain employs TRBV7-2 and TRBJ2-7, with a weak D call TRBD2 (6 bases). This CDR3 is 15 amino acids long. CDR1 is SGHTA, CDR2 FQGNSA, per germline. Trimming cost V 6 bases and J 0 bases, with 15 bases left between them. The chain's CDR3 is CASSSPGLLSYEQYF. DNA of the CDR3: TGTGCCAGCAGTTCGCCGGGACTCCTCTCCTACGAGCAGTACTTC. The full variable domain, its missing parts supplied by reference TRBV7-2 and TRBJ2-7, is GAGVSQSPSNKVTEKGKDVELRCDPISGHTALYWYRQSLGQGLEFLIYFQGNSAPDKSGLPSDRFSAERTGGSVSTLTIQRTQQEDSAVYLCASSSPGLLSYEQYFGPGTRLTVT.

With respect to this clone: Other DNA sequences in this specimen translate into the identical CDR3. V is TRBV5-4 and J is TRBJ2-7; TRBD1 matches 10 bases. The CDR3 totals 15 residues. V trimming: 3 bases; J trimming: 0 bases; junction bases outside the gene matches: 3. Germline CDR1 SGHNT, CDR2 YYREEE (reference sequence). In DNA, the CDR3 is TGTGCCAGCAGCTGGGGACAGGGGTCCTCCTACGAGCAGTACTTC. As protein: CASSWGQGSSYEQYF.

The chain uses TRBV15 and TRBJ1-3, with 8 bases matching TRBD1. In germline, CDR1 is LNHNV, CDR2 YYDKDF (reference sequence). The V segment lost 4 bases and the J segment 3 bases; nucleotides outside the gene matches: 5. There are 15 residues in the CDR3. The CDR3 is CATSISGGFGNTIYF. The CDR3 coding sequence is TGTGCCACCAGCATCTCAGGGGGCTTTGGAAACACCATATATTTT. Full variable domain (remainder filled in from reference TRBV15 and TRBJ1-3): DAMVIQNPRYQVTQFGKPVTLSCSQTLNHNVMYWYQQKSSQAPKLLFHYYDKDFNNEADTPDNFQSRRPNTSFCFLDIRSPGLGDTAMYLCATSISGGFGNTIYFGEGSWLTVV.

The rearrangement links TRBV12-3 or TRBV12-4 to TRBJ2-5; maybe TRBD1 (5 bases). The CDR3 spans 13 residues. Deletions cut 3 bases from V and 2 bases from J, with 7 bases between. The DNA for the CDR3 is TGTGCCAGCAGTTTGACAGATCAAGAGACCCAGTACTTC. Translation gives CASSLTDQETQYF.

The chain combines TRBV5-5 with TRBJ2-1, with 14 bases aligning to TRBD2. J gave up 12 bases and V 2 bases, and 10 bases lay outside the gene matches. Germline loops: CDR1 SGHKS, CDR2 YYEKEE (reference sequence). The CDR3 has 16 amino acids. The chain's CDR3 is CASSLRLAGGPIGQFF. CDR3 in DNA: TGTGCCAGCAGCTTACGACTAGCGGGAGGGCCCATTGGGCAGTTCTTC. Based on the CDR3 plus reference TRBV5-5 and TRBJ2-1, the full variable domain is DAGVTQSPTHLIKTRGQQVTLRCSPISGHKSVSWYQQVLGQGPQFIFQYYEKEERGRGNFPDRFSARQFPNYSSELNVNALLLGDSALYLCASSLRLAGGPIGQFFGPGTRLTVL.

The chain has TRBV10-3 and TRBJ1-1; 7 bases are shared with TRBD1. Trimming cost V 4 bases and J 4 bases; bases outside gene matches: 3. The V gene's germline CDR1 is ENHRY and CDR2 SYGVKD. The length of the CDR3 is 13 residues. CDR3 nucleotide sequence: TGTGCCATCAGTGGACAGGGTGTCACTGAAGCTTTCTTT. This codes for CAISGQGVTEAFF.

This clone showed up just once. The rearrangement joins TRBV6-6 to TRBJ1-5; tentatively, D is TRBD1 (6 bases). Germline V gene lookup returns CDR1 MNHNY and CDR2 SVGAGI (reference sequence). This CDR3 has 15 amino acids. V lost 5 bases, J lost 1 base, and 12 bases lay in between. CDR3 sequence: CASSTQGVSNQPQHF. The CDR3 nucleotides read TGTGCCAGCAGTACACAGGGAGTAAGCAATCAGCCCCAGCATTTT.

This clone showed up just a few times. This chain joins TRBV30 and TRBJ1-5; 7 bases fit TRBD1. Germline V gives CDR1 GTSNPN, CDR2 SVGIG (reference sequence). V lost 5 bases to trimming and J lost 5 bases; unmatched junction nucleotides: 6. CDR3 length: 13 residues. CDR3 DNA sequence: TGTGCCTGGCGAAGACAGGGAGATCAGCCCCAGCATTTT. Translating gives CAWRRQGDQPQHF.

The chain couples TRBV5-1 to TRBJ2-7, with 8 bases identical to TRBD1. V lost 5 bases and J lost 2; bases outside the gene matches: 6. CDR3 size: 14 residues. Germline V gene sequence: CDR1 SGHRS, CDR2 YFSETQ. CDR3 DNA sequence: TGCGCCAGCAGAACAGGGGGGATTCCCTACGAGCAGTACTTC. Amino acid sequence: CASRTGGIPYEQYF.

The CDR3 is CASSLAPGGSPLHF. Here the CDR3 DNA reads TGTGCCAGCAGCTTAGCTCCGGGGGGTTCACCCCTCCACTTT. The chain links TRBV7-2 to TRBJ1-6; perhaps TRBD1 as D (5 bases). The CDR3 runs to 14 residues. V gave up 0 bases and J gave up 9 bases, with 9 bases separating them. From germline, CDR1 is SGHTA and CDR2 FQGNSA.

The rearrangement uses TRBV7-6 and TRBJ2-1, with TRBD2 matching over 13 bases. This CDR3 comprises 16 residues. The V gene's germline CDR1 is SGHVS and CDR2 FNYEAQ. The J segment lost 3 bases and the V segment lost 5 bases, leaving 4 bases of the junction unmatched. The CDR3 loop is CASSPGTSGNYNEQFF. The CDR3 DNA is TGTGCCAGCAGCCCGGGGACTAGCGGGAACTACAATGAGCAGTTCTTC.

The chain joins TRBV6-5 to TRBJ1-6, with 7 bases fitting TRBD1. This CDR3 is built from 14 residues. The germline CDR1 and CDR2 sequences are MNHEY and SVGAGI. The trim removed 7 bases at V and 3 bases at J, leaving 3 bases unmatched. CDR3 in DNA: TGTGCCAGCACCAGGGACAGCTATAATTCACCCCTCCACTTT. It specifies CASTRDSYNSPLHF.

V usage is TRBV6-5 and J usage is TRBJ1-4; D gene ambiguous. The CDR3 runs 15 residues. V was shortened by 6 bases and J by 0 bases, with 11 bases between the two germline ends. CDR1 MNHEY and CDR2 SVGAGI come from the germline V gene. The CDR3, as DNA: TGTGCCAGCAGAAACGGTCCCGCAACTAATGAAAAACTGTTTTTT. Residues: CASRNGPATNEKLFF.

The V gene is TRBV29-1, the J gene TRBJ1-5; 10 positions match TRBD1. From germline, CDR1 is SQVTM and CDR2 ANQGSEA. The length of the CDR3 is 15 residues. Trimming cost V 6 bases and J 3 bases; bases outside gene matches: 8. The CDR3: CSVRTGTGVNQPQHF. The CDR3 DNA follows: TGCAGCGTCCGAACCGGGACAGGGGTCAATCAGCCCCAGCATTTT.

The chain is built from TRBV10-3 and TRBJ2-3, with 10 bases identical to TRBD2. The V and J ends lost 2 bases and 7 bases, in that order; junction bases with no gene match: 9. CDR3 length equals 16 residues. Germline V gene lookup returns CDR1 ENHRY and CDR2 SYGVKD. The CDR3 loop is CAISEGAGGYENTQYF. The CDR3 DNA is TGTGCCATCAGTGAGGGAGCGGGAGGGTACGAAAATACGCAGTATTTT.

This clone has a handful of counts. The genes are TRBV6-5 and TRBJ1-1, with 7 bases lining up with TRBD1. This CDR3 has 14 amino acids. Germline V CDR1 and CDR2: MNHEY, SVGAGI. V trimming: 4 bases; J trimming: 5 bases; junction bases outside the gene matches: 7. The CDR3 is CASSSQQGLTEAFF. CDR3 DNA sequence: TGTGCCAGCAGTTCCCAACAGGGGTTGACTGAAGCTTTCTTT.

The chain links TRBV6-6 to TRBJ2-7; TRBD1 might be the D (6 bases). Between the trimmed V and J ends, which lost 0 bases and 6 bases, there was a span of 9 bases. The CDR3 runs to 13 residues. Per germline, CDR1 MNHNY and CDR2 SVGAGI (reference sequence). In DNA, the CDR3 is TGTGCCAGCAGTTACTCGGGGGCTGGCGAGCAGTACTTC. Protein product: CASSYSGAGEQYF.

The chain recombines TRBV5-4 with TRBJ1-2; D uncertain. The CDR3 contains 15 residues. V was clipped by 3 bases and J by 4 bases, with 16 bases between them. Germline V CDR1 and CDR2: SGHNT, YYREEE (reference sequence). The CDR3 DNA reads TGTGCCAGCAGCTACAGTATGACCGGTCGCTATGGCTACACCTTC. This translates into CASSYSMTGRYGYTF.

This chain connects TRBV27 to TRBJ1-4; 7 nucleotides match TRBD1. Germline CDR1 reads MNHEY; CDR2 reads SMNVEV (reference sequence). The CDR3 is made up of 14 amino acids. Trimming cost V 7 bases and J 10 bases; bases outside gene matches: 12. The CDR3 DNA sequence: TGTGCCAGCACGGGAAGGGGGCAAGGAGGAAAACTGTTTTTT. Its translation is CASTGRGQGGKLFF.

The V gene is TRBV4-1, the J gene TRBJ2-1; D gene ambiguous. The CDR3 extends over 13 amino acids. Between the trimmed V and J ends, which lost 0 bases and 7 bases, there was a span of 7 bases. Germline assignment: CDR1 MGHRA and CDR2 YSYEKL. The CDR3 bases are TGCGCCAGCAGCCAAGATGTTATAAATGAGCAGTTCTTC. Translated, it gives CASSQDVINEQFF.

CDR3 in DNA: TGTGCCAGCAGCCCCCGACAGGGACACTCACCCCTCCACTTT. Its protein product is CASSPRQGHSPLHF. This sequence joins TRBV9 and TRBJ1-6; 7 bases fit TRBD1. With 4 bases clipped from V and 10 bases from J, the junction kept 8 bases outside the gene matches. This CDR3 comprises 14 residues. Per the germline V gene, CDR1 is SGDLS and CDR2 is YYNGEE. Full variable domain (rest looked up from reference TRBV9 and TRBJ1-6): DSGVTQTPKHLITATGQRVTLRCSPRSGDLSVYWYQQSLDQGLQFLIQYYNGEERAKGNILERFSAQQFPDLHSELNLSSLELGDSALYFCASSPRQGHSPLHFGNGTRLTVT.

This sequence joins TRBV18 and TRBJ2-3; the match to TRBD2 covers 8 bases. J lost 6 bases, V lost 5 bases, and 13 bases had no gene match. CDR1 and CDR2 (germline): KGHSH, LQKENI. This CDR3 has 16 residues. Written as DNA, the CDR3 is TGTGCCAGCTCAAATTCGCTGACTAGCGAGTTGGATACGCAGTATTTT. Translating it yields CASSNSLTSELDTQYF.

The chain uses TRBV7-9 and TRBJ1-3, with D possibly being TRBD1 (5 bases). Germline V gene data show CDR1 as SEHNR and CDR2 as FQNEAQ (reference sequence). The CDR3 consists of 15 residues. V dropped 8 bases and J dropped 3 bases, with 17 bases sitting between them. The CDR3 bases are TGTGCCAGCCTCACCTATGACAGTGTTGGAAACACCATATATTTT. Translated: CASLTYDSVGNTIYF.

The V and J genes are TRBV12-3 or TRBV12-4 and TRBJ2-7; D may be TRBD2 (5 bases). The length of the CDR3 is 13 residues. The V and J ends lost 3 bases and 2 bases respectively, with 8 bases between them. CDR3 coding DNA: TGTGCCAGCAGTTTCGGGCGGGCCTACGAGCAGTACTTC. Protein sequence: CASSFGRAYEQYF.